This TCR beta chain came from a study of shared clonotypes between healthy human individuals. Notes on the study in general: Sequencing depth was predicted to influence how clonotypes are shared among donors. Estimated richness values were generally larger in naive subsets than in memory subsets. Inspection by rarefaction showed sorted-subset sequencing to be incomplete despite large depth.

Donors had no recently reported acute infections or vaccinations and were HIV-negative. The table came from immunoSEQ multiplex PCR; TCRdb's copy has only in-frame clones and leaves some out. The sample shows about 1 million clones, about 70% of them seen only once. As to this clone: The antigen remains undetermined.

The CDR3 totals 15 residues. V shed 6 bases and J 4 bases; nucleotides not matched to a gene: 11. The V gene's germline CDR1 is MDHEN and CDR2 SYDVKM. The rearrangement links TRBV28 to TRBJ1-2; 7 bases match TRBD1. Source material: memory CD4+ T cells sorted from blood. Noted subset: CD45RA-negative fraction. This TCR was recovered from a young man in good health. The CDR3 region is CASSFTGATSYGYTF. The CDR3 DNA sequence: TGTGCCAGCAGCTTTACAGGGGCCACCTCCTATGGCTACACCTTC.